A selection of T cell receptor beta chains follows, all from one sample in a study of blood T cell repertoires in COVID-19. The method was immunoSEQ multiplex PCR; TCRdb's version includes in-frame clones alone and lacks a portion of them. The table has roughly 140,000 clones, 88% seen once. The sequenced material came from peripheral blood. The source of these receptors is a man between 65 and 85 years old with acute or convalescent COVID-19. Each CDR3 is given with its conserved first and last residue. Fields, in order: V gene, CDR3 length, clone size, CDR3 protein. The size field is filled for only some rows; it gives once, few, many or a size class.

v_call: TRBV11-2
cdr3_length: 13
clone_size: NA
cdr3_aa: CASSLPGVDEQYF

v_call: TRBV28
cdr3_length: 14
clone_size: NA
cdr3_aa: CASRVGQGTGELFF

v_call: TRBV6-6
cdr3_length: 14
clone_size: once
cdr3_aa: CASRAGHQNTEAFF

v_call: TRBV7-9
cdr3_length: 15
clone_size: NA
cdr3_aa: CASSLRQGSYNEQFF

v_call: TRBV6-4
cdr3_length: 11
clone_size: NA
cdr3_aa: CARQRADGYTF

v_call: TRBV5-6
cdr3_length: 15
clone_size: NA
cdr3_aa: CASSFLGTGDEKLFF

v_call: TRBV5-1
cdr3_length: 13
clone_size: NA
cdr3_aa: CASSLQNTGELFF

v_call: TRBV12-5
cdr3_length: 13
clone_size: NA
cdr3_aa: CASGRDSQETQYF

v_call: TRBV28
cdr3_length: 14
clone_size: NA
cdr3_aa: CASSSGARGDTQYF

v_call: TRBV29-1
cdr3_length: 13
clone_size: NA
cdr3_aa: CSVIRDYNYEQYF

v_call: TRBV10-2
cdr3_length: 13
clone_size: NA
cdr3_aa: CASTSQGVQPQHF

v_call: TRBV2
cdr3_length: 12
clone_size: NA
cdr3_aa: CASRPTGPLVYF

v_call: TRBV7-2
cdr3_length: 14
clone_size: NA
cdr3_aa: CASSLGLMTGEAFF

v_call: TRBV11-2
cdr3_length: 15
clone_size: NA
cdr3_aa: CASSLENGYQETQYF